This T cell receptor beta chain was observed in a study of pediatric ulcerative colitis. One to two pinch biopsies were taken from the rectum during colonoscopy. Concerning this clone: Its target is unknown.

The CDR3 totals 16 residues. V lost 0 bases and J 4 bases, leaving 14 bases between the germline ends. Germline CDR1 is ENHRY and CDR2 is SYGVKD. Study-level results: Clonal expansions reduced rectal repertoire diversity in acute severe colitis.

Repertoires were generated with immunoSEQ multiplex PCR, while TCRdb's copy carries only in-frame clones and drops some. The data contain around 36,000 clones, roughly three quarters of them seen just once; the ten biggest clones take up approximately 1.1%. Sample: gut tissue. The sequence came from a boy younger than 18 with mild ulcerative colitis. This chain connects TRBV10-3 to TRBJ2-3; maybe TRBD1 (7 bases). CDR3 region: CAISESQGGPPDTQYF. In DNA form, the CDR3 reads TGTGCCATCAGTGAGTCGCAGGGGGGCCCCCCAGATACGCAGTATTTT.